This T cell receptor beta chain was sequenced for a study of blood T cell repertoires in COVID-19. Clones were read by immunoSEQ multiplex PCR, and TCRdb kept only the in-frame ones, dropping some. The sample yields hundreds of thousands of clones, roughly 86% seen once. This clonotype originated in a man in his 60s with acute or convalescent COVID-19. The sample taken for sequencing was peripheral blood.

In nucleotides, the CDR3 is TGCAGCGTCGGGAGAGGATCTGGAAACACCATATATTTT. Its translation is CSVGRGSGNTIYF. The J gene is TRBJ1-3, the V gene TRBV29-1; unclear D gene. This CDR3 has 13 residues. Trimming removed 6 bases at V and 1 base at J, with 10 bases between. Germline V gene sequence: CDR1 SQVTM, CDR2 ANQGSEA. Filled out from reference TRBV29-1 and TRBJ1-3, the complete variable domain reads SAVISQKPSRDICQRGTSLTIQCQVDSQVTMMFWYRQQPGQSLTLIATANQGSEATYESGFVIDKFPISRPNLTFSTLTVSNMSPEDSSIYLCSVGRGSGNTIYFGEGSWLTVV.